Given below is one T cell receptor beta chain in context. This specimen belongs to a study of blood T cell repertoires in COVID-19. Germline values: CDR1 SGHTA, CDR2 FQGNSA. V was cut by 5 bases and J by 5 bases, with 14 bases left in between. The CDR3 totals 14 residues. Source study methods: Reference gene primer amplification gave nucleated cell count estimates. Some clones are missing from TCRdb's copy, which holds only in-frame ones; the method was immunoSEQ multiplex PCR. That table furnishes V, J and clone size, whereas the DNA furnished D and trimming. This sample carries about 100,000 clones, more than 70% of them seen once, and the ten largest clones take 9.5% to 15%.

V usage is TRBV7-2 and J usage is TRBJ2-3, with no clear D. Specimen: peripheral blood. This receptor was identified in a human donor in a cohort sampled during active COVID-19. The CDR3 DNA sequence: TGTGCCAGCAGCCCCAGTCAGGCGCGAGATACGCAGTATTTT. Amino acid sequence: CASSPSQARDTQYF.